Shown below are 7 T cell receptor beta chains from a single sample sequenced in a study of vaccination and CD4 T cells after COVID-19. Oncomine TCR Beta short-read sequencing was applied to DNA from cultured CD4+ T cells. It was cultured CD4+ T cells from which genomic DNA was extracted. One entry per CDR3 protein results from TCRdb running MiXCR on the PCR reads. The data show several thousand distinct CDR3 sequences, around 34% seen once. Described treatment: roughly ten-day PBMC culture with coronavirus spike peptide pools or control peptides (ViraFEST assay). CD4+ T lymphocytes from the unexposed donor were collected before the COVID-19 pandemic (2011-2018). The antigens of these receptors remain unknown. The sample was CD4+ T cells from blood, cultured in vitro. These receptors were taken from a human donor in good health.

The chain uses TRBV27 and TRBJ2-2; TRBD2 matches at 14 bases. The CDR3 extends over 19 amino acids. With V trimmed by 2 bases and J by 4 bases, 9 bases remained unmatched. CDR1 is MNHEY and CDR2 is SMNVEV in the germline V gene (reference sequence). The CDR3 is CASSLKTSGRVGSTGELFF. The CDR3 DNA is TGTGCCAGCAGTTTAAAGACTAGCGGGAGGGTTGGGAGCACCGGGGAGCTGTTTTTT.

As concerns this clonotype: Sequence at one end of the junction differs from germline and may be a read error. The V gene is TRBV7-6, the J gene TRBJ2-5, with D perhaps TRBD2 (6 bases). The CDR3 runs to 18 residues. Looked up from germline, CDR1 is SGHVS and CDR2 is FNYEAQ. CDR3: CASSRARGLGSGEEAQYF. The CDR3 bases are TGTGCCAGCAGCCGAGCTCGGGGGTTGGGGTCGGGTGAAGAGGCCCAGTACTTC.

This chain uses TRBV6-2 or TRBV6-3 with TRBJ2-1; D is possibly TRBD2 (5 bases). Trimming removed 7 bases from V and 11 bases from J, with 15 bases in between. In germline, CDR1 is MNHEY, CDR2 SVGEGT. The CDR3 is 12 amino acids. CDR3 sequence (DNA): TGTGCCAGCACCGCTCGAGGGTCTCAGCAGTTCTTC. This encodes CASTARGSQQFF.

There are a few counts of this clonotype. The rearrangement links TRBV20-1 to TRBJ2-2, with 7 positions matching TRBD2. CDR3 length equals 15 residues. Losses at the gene ends were 3 bases for V and 7 bases for J; bases not matched to a gene: 11. Germline CDR1 and CDR2: DFQATT and SNEGSKA (reference sequence). CDR3: CSASSAGEDDGELFF. In nucleotides, the CDR3 is TGCAGTGCTAGTTCGGCGGGAGAGGATGACGGGGAGCTGTTTTTT.

V gene TRBV7-3 combines with J gene TRBJ2-5, with 9 bases lining up with TRBD1. Germline V gene lookup returns CDR1 SGHTA and CDR2 FQGTGA. J gave up 4 bases and V 5 bases, and 8 bases lay outside the gene matches. This CDR3 spans 15 amino acids. The CDR3 region is CASSRTGGGGETQYF. CDR3 bases: TGTGCCAGCAGCCGTACAGGGGGCGGGGGAGAGACCCAGTACTTC.

V and J are TRBV9 and TRBJ1-6; no firm D call. With 3 bases removed from V and 11 bases from J, the gap between germline ends came to 6 bases. Germline loops: CDR1 SGDLS, CDR2 YYNGEE. CDR3 size: 11 residues. The CDR3 DNA sequence: TGTGCCAGCAGCGATCCTGCACCCCTCCACTTT. Its translation: CASSDPAPLHF. Full variable domain (rest looked up from reference TRBV9 and TRBJ1-6): DSGVTQTPKHLITATGQRVTLRCSPRSGDLSVYWYQQSLDQGLQFLIQYYNGEERAKGNILERFSAQQFPDLHSELNLSSLELGDSALYFCASSDPAPLHFGNGTRLTVT.

This clonotype was counted between two and nine times. V is TRBV6-2 or TRBV6-3 and J is TRBJ2-7, with D unresolved. CDR3 length: 12 residues. V lost 5 bases and J lost 8, with 13 bases in between. Germline values: CDR1 MNHEY, CDR2 SVGEGT. CDR3 amino acids: CASSLNQHKQYF. The CDR3 coding sequence is TGTGCCAGCAGTCTTAACCAGCACAAGCAGTACTTC.